Presented here are 12 T cell receptor beta chains from one specimen sequenced in a study of identical twins. TCRdb re-called the 5' RACE reads with MiXCR, one entry per CDR3 protein. The table lists roughly 480,000 distinct CDR3 sequences, 20% to 30% of them singletons. A further study also used this sample, focusing on T cells expressing NK-cell markers.

Sequenced input: CD4+ T cells sorted from blood. The receptors derive from a young woman in good health.

This clonotype has ten or more counts. The rearrangement joins TRBV5-1 to TRBJ2-7, with 8 bases lining up with TRBD2. Germline V gives CDR1 SGHRS, CDR2 YFSETQ. V lost 4 bases to trimming and J lost 7 bases; unmatched junction nucleotides: 10. The CDR3 is made up of 14 amino acids. The CDR3 DNA is TGCGCCAGCAGCACGGGACTAGGGGCCCGGGAGCAGTACTTC. This sequence encodes CASSTGLGAREQYF.

This clonotype was observed at least ten times. The CDR3: CASSLGLAGETQYF. The CDR3 region has the DNA TGCGCCAGCAGCTTGGGACTAGCCGGAGAGACCCAGTACTTC. J is TRBJ2-5 and V is TRBV5-1, with TRBD2 matching 7 bases. The V segment lost 0 bases and the J segment 4 bases; nucleotides outside the gene matches: 3. In germline, CDR1 is SGHRS, CDR2 YFSETQ. The CDR3 covers 14 residues.

The chain links TRBV11-2 to TRBJ2-1; no firm D call. The CDR3 sequence is 15 residues long. V lost 4 bases and J 0 bases, leaving 10 bases between the germline ends. The germline CDR1 and CDR2 sequences are SGHAT and FQNNGV. CDR3 loop: CASSWARSSYNEQFF. The DNA for the CDR3 is TGTGCCAGCAGCTGGGCTCGGAGCTCCTACAATGAGCAGTTCTTC.

This sequence joins TRBV6-2 or TRBV6-3 and TRBJ2-1; 8 positions match TRBD2. Germline CDR1 reads MNHEY; CDR2 reads SVGEGT. This CDR3 comprises 14 residues. The V and J ends lost 6 bases and 4 bases, in that order; junction bases with no gene match: 5. The CDR3 DNA is TGTGCCAGCAGCGGACTAGCCTCATACAATGAGCAGTTCTTC. Translated, it gives CASSGLASYNEQFF.

The rearrangement links TRBV25-1 to TRBJ2-1, with D possibly matching TRBD1 (6 bases). Germline-derived CDR1 and CDR2 are MGHDK and SYGVNS. This CDR3 contains 15 residues. Between the trimmed V and J ends, which lost 2 bases and 4 bases, there was a span of 12 bases. CDR3 region: CASSEQGLAYNEQFF. The CDR3 coding sequence is TGTGCCAGCAGTGAACAGGGGCTGGCTTACAATGAGCAGTTCTTC.

This clonotype was found a few times. The chain links TRBV12-3 or TRBV12-4 to TRBJ2-4; D uncertain. The CDR3 totals 16 residues. Trimming removed 9 bases at V and 0 bases at J, with 18 bases between. Written as DNA, the CDR3 is TGTGCCAGTGGAGCCCCAACGGGTCTAGCCAAAAACATTCAGTACTTC. Protein sequence: CASGAPTGLAKNIQYF.

This chain uses TRBV7-9 with TRBJ2-7, with 8 bases identical to TRBD1. The J segment lost 2 bases and the V segment lost 5 bases, leaving 5 bases of the junction unmatched. CDR1 is SEHNR, CDR2 FQNEAQ, per germline (reference sequence). The CDR3 has 14 residues. CDR3 sequence (DNA): TGTGCCAGCAGCCTGGACAGGGCCGCCTACGAGCAGTACTTC. This translates into CASSLDRAAYEQYF.

This chain's CDR3 is CSAIPAGTYEQYF. The CDR3 DNA follows: TGCAGTGCGATACCGGCCGGGACCTACGAGCAGTACTTC. This chain uses TRBV20-1 with TRBJ2-7; tentative D call: TRBD2 (5 bases). The germline CDR1 and CDR2 sequences are DFQATT and SNEGSKA (reference sequence). This CDR3 has 13 residues. Deletions cut 6 bases from V and 2 bases from J, with 14 bases between.

V usage is TRBV24-1 and J usage is TRBJ2-3; D ambiguous. Trimming stripped 5 bases from V and 2 bases from J, with 7 bases between. Per germline, CDR1 KGHDR and CDR2 SFDVKD. The CDR3 has 13 amino acids. CDR3 nucleotide sequence: TGTGCCACCAGTGCTTCCTTCACAGATACGCAGTATTTT. It is translated as CATSASFTDTQYF.

This clonotype was observed a handful of times. V is TRBV7-3 and J is TRBJ2-3; no definite D call. This CDR3 is built from 13 residues. Germline V gene sequence: CDR1 SGHTA, CDR2 FQGTGA. Trimming took off 5 bases at V and 6 bases at J, with 12 bases between the two ends. CDR3 in amino acids: CASSTAWADTQYF. As DNA, the CDR3 is TGTGCCAGCAGCACCGCGTGGGCCGATACGCAGTATTTT.

This clonotype was seen a few times. The V call is TRBV6-1, the J call TRBJ2-3; 10 nucleotides align to TRBD2. V lost 5 bases, J lost 6 bases, and 17 bases stayed unmatched. The germline CDR1 and CDR2 sequences are MNHNS and SASEGT. CDR3 size: 18 residues. CDR3 amino acids: CASSITIGASGSRDTQYF. CDR3 coding DNA: TGTGCCAGCAGTATTACCATAGGTGCTAGCGGGAGCCGGGATACGCAGTATTTT.

This clonotype has a handful of counts. This chain connects TRBV18 to TRBJ1-1; 9 bases are shared with TRBD1. Trimming at V came to 9 bases and at J to 10 bases, leaving 15 bases not matched to a gene. CDR1 is KGHSH, CDR2 LQKENI, per germline. The CDR3 runs 14 residues. The DNA of the CDR3 is TGTGCCAGTTTCACAGGGGACAGGGTAGGACGAGCTTTCTTT. It specifies CASFTGDRVGRAFF.